These 9 T cell receptor beta chains were sequenced from one sample in a study of blood T cell repertoires in COVID-19. The table came from immunoSEQ multiplex PCR; TCRdb's copy has only in-frame clones and leaves some out. The sample lists 120,000 or so clones; about 80% were seen once. Specimen: peripheral blood. These receptors all stem from a woman between 50 and 59 years old with acute or convalescent COVID-19.

The chain has TRBV6-5 and TRBJ1-3, with 9 bases fitting TRBD1. The J segment lost 2 bases and the V segment lost 2 bases, leaving 4 bases of the junction unmatched. CDR1 MNHEY and CDR2 SVGAGI come from the germline V gene. The CDR3 length is 16 residues. The CDR3 loop is CASSYGGQGAGNTIYF. The CDR3 DNA is TGTGCCAGCAGTTACGGGGGACAGGGTGCTGGAAACACCATATATTTT.

The chain has TRBV9 and TRBJ2-3, with D tentatively TRBD1 (6 bases). V was shortened by 4 bases and J by 2 bases, with 14 bases between the two germline ends. The CDR3 totals 15 residues. Germline V CDR1 and CDR2: SGDLS, YYNGEE. CDR3 sequence (DNA): TGTGCCAGCAGCCCACCACAGGGACACACAGATACGCAGTATTTT. Translating it yields CASSPPQGHTDTQYF.

The V gene is TRBV28, the J gene TRBJ2-1; no clear D. The length of the CDR3 is 11 residues. Trimming pared 5 bases from V and 3 bases from J, leaving 2 bases between. Germline V gene data show CDR1 as MDHEN and CDR2 as SYDVKM. The CDR3 DNA follows: TGTGCCAGCAGTCACTACAATGAGCAGTTCTTC. It encodes CASSHYNEQFF.

V is TRBV18 and J is TRBJ1-3; 7 bases match TRBD1. The J segment lost 1 base and the V segment lost 4 bases, leaving 1 base of the junction unmatched. The V gene's germline CDR1 is KGHSH and CDR2 LQKENI. This CDR3 is built from 14 residues. CDR3 sequence reads: CASSQDRSGNTIYF. The DNA for the CDR3 is TGTGCCAGCTCACAGGACAGGTCTGGAAACACCATATATTTT.

This sequence joins TRBV19 and TRBJ2-2; D unresolved. This CDR3 contains 14 residues. Germline CDR1 LNHDA, CDR2 SQIVND (reference sequence). The V gene lost 6 bases and the J gene lost 4 bases, with 12 bases spanning the gap. The CDR3 reads CASSRHQVTGELFF. In DNA form, the CDR3 reads TGTGCCAGTAGCCGTCATCAGGTCACCGGGGAGCTGTTTTTT.

The gene calls are TRBV10-3 and TRBJ1-4; D may be TRBD1 (5 bases). Trimming removed 8 bases at V and 8 bases at J, with 15 bases between. This CDR3 has 13 amino acids. The germline CDR1 and CDR2 sequences are ENHRY and SYGVKD. The CDR3 loop reads CAIGRGSGEKLFF. The CDR3 coding sequence is TGTGCCATCGGACGGGGGTCTGGGGAAAAACTGTTTTTT.

The chain recombines TRBV18 with TRBJ2-2, with D unclear. Trimming cost V 6 bases and J 0 bases, with 14 bases left between them. This CDR3 is built from 16 residues. Germline V CDR1 and CDR2: KGHSH, LQKENI. The CDR3 DNA sequence: TGTGCCAGCTCGTTATCCAGTATCCCGAACACCGGGGAGCTGTTTTTT. Translating it yields CASSLSSIPNTGELFF.

This clone is a singleton in its sample. V is TRBV4-1 and J is TRBJ1-2; tentative D call: TRBD1 (5 bases). Germline loops: CDR1 MGHRA, CDR2 YSYEKL. V was trimmed by 5 bases and J by 2 bases, leaving 9 bases between them. This CDR3 is built from 13 residues. In nucleotides, the CDR3 is TGCGCCAGCAGCTTCGACAGAAACTATGGCTACACCTTC. It translates to CASSFDRNYGYTF.

This clone was counted a few times. J is TRBJ1-4 and V is TRBV7-9; D unclear. This CDR3 has 15 amino acids. CDR1 and CDR2 from the germline V gene are SEHNR and FQNEAQ (reference sequence). With 0 bases removed from V and 8 bases from J, the gap between germline ends came to 13 bases. The CDR3 DNA reads as TGTGCCAGCAGCTTAGCGCTAGGACGGGAGGAAAAACTGTTTTTT. This encodes CASSLALGREEKLFF.